Below, 29 T cell receptor beta chains from the same sample are listed, as sequenced in a study of T-cell reconstitution after alpha-beta-depleted transplantation in children. The TCRbeta library was prepared with unique molecular identifiers. TCRdb used MiXCR to reprocess the PCR reads, holding one entry per CDR3 protein. The repertoire consists of 500,000 to 750,000 distinct CDR3 sequences, with 25% to 30% occurring once and the leading ten covering around 36%. Sequenced material: PBMCs, taken before TCRalphabeta/CD19-depleted stem cell transplant. Source of these receptors: a boy in the first two years of life with Wiskott-Aldrich syndrome, due to receive a stem cell transplant.

This clonotype was detected only a few times. The rearrangement uses TRBV28 and TRBJ2-7; 10 bases map to TRBD2. With 7 bases clipped from V and 5 bases from J, the junction kept 11 bases outside the gene matches. The V gene's germline CDR1 is MDHEN and CDR2 SYDVKM. The length of the CDR3 is 15 residues. CDR3 DNA: TGTGCCAGCAATCCGTGGGGTAGCGGGAGGAACGAGCAGTACTTC. Translation gives CASNPWGSGRNEQYF.

The chain has TRBV3-1 and TRBJ2-3, with a tentative D call TRBD1 (7 bases). The CDR3 extends over 17 amino acids. CDR1 is LGHDT, CDR2 YNNKEL, per germline (reference sequence). The V end lost 4 bases, the J end lost 4 bases, and 21 bases lay between the germline ends. The CDR3 DNA sequence: TGTGCCAGCAGCCCACCGACAGGGAGGCCTGCCGCAGATACGCAGTATTTT. This sequence encodes CASSPPTGRPAADTQYF.

This clonotype was seen only a few times. V is TRBV12-3 or TRBV12-4 and J is TRBJ2-2; a possible D gene is TRBD1 (6 bases). The CDR3 runs to 13 residues. Trimming shortened V by 5 bases and J by 7 bases, and 11 bases separated the two germline ends. CDR3 sequence reads: CASSLGTIGELFF. The DNA for the CDR3 is TGTGCCAGCAGTCTCGGGACAATCGGGGAGCTGTTTTTT.

The CDR3 here is CSASEVGGGTEAFF. CDR3 coding DNA: TGCAGTGCTAGCGAAGTGGGTGGCGGCACTGAAGCTTTCTTT. The V and J genes are TRBV20-1 and TRBJ1-1; no clear D gene. CDR3 length: 14 residues. Germline assignment: CDR1 DFQATT and CDR2 SNEGSKA (reference sequence). With 3 bases removed from V and 4 bases from J, the gap between germline ends came to 15 bases.

This sequence joins TRBV21-1 and TRBJ2-2; the listed D gene, TRBD2, was not tested against the DNA. TRBV21-1 is tagged as a pseudogene. CDR3 length equals 17 residues. CDR3 region: CASSKVWREGLTGELFF. The CDR3 nucleotides are TGTGCCAGCAGCAAAGTTTGGCGGGAGGGCCTTACCGGGGAGCTGTTTTTT.

The chain carries TRBV7-2 and TRBJ2-7; 11 bases fit TRBD2. Germline CDR1 is SGHTA and CDR2 is FQGNSA. The CDR3 sequence is 16 residues long. V shed 5 bases, J shed 0 bases, and the junction held 6 bases outside the gene matches. The chain's CDR3 is CASSAFSGRGSYEQYF. The CDR3 DNA is TGTGCCAGCAGCGCCTTTAGCGGGAGGGGCTCCTACGAGCAGTACTTC.

This clonotype was counted a few times. V usage is TRBV5-1 and J usage is TRBJ2-7; 8 bases line up with TRBD2. CDR1 is SGHRS and CDR2 is YFSETQ in the germline V gene. This CDR3 comprises 15 residues. J lost 4 bases, V lost 2 bases, and 8 bases had no gene match. CDR3 nucleotide sequence: TGCGCCAGCAGCTTCCGAGCGGGAGATTGGTACGAGCAGTACTTC. Its translation: CASSFRAGDWYEQYF.

The sample holds a few counts of this clonotype. The V gene is TRBV28, the J gene TRBJ2-5; D could derive from TRBD1 or TRBD2 (5 bases each). The length of the CDR3 is 15 residues. V lost 7 bases to trimming and J lost 1 base, with 16 bases between them. From germline, CDR1 is MDHEN and CDR2 SYDVKM. The CDR3 bases are TGTGCCAGCACTCGCGACGGGGCAGTCCAAGAGACCCAGTACTTC. Protein sequence: CASTRDGAVQETQYF.

In its sample, this clonotype was seen a few times. The CDR3 DNA sequence: TGTGCCAGCAGTGCGGGACTAGGAAGATTCTTC. This encodes CASSAGLGRFF. The rearrangement links TRBV12-3 or TRBV12-4 to TRBJ2-1, with 8 bases aligning to TRBD2. V shed 5 bases and J 16 bases; nucleotides not matched to a gene: 7. This CDR3 spans 11 amino acids.

The V and J genes are TRBV7-2 and TRBJ2-7; no firm D call. V lost 1 base and J 3 bases, leaving 10 bases between the germline ends. Germline loops: CDR1 SGHTA, CDR2 FQGNSA. This CDR3 region has 14 residues. CDR3 nucleotide sequence: TGTGCCAGCAGCTTAGTTAATGGAAACTACGAGCAGTACTTC. Its translation is CASSLVNGNYEQYF.

In this sample, this clonotype turned up a few times. This chain links TRBV29-1 with TRBJ1-2; the D gene is possibly TRBD1 (5 bases). The CDR3 sequence is 16 residues long. V was cut by 0 bases and J by 2 bases, with 16 bases left in between. Germline assignment: CDR1 SQVTM and CDR2 ANQGSEA. The DNA of the CDR3 is TGCAGCGTTGAAGATCTTCATCCAGGGACCAACTATGGCTACACCTTC. This sequence encodes CSVEDLHPGTNYGYTF.

Regarding this clonotype: The junction departs from the called germline gene at one end, perhaps through a read error. The chain carries TRBV5-1 and TRBJ2-7; TRBD1 aligns across 9 bases. Germline CDR1 and CDR2: SGHRS and YFSETQ. The CDR3 is 15 residues long. In DNA form, the CDR3 reads TGCTCCAGCAGGAACGGGACAGGGCCGTCCTACGAGCAGTACTTC. Translation: CSSRNGTGPSYEQYF.

The rearrangement links TRBV4-1 to TRBJ1-3; D is unclear. The V gene lost 1 base and the J gene lost 3 bases, with 7 bases spanning the gap. This CDR3 spans 14 amino acids. CDR1 and CDR2 from the germline V gene are MGHRA and YSYEKL. The CDR3 DNA is TGCGCCAGCAGCCAAGTCGCCCGTGGAAACACCATATATTTT. Translating it yields CASSQVARGNTIYF.

This clonotype was detected only a few times. This rearrangement joins TRBV28 to TRBJ1-1; 7 bases align to TRBD1. This CDR3 spans 15 amino acids. Germline lookup yields CDR1 MDHEN and CDR2 SYDVKM. The V segment lost 6 bases and the J segment 5 bases; nucleotides outside the gene matches: 12. CDR3: CASRDRQGLGTEAFF. Here the CDR3 DNA reads TGTGCCAGCAGAGACCGACAGGGATTAGGGACTGAAGCTTTCTTT.

The CDR3 DNA reads as TGCAGTGCTCGGAAGGACACTGAAGCTTTCTTT. It translates to CSARKDTEAFF. The chain carries TRBV20-1 and TRBJ1-1; D uncertain. Germline-derived CDR1 and CDR2 are DFQATT and SNEGSKA (reference sequence). This CDR3 is built from 11 residues. Trimming cost V 5 bases and J 3 bases, with 7 bases left between them.

This clonotype was counted only a few times. This chain joins TRBV27 and TRBJ2-1, with 12 bases aligning to TRBD2. The J segment lost 6 bases and the V segment lost 6 bases, leaving 3 bases of the junction unmatched. Looked up from germline, CDR1 is MNHEY and CDR2 is SMNVEV (reference sequence). CDR3 length: 14 amino acids. CDR3 region: CASRVLAGGNEQFF. For the CDR3, the DNA is TGTGCCAGCAGGGTACTAGCGGGAGGCAATGAGCAGTTCTTC.

The chain carries TRBV7-3 and TRBJ2-1; 9 bases line up with TRBD1. V trimming: 5 bases; J trimming: 6 bases; junction bases outside the gene matches: 5. CDR3 length: 14 residues. Germline loops: CDR1 SGHTA, CDR2 FQGTGA. The CDR3 region is CASSRTGEGNEQFF. The CDR3 nucleotides are TGTGCCAGCAGCCGGACAGGGGAGGGCAATGAGCAGTTCTTC.

The genes are TRBV27 and TRBJ1-5, with 7 bases fitting TRBD1. The CDR3 runs to 15 residues. V was pared by 3 bases and J by 2 bases, with 4 bases of the junction left unmatched. Germline loops: CDR1 MNHEY, CDR2 SMNVEV (reference sequence). The DNA of the CDR3 is TGTGCCAGCAGTTTTCTAGGGGGCGGCAATCAGCCCCAGCATTTT. Translating it yields CASSFLGGGNQPQHF.

As for this clonotype: This sequence may be a read error, since a much larger clone differs from it by one base. This sequence joins TRBV5-1 and TRBJ2-3; D gene ambiguous. The CDR3 spans 11 residues. V lost 0 bases to trimming and J lost 6 bases, with 2 bases between them. CDR1 and CDR2 (germline): SGHRS, YFSETQ. In DNA form, the CDR3 reads TGCGCCAGCAGCTTGGACGATACGCAGTATTTT. It yields the protein CASSLDDTQYF.

Only a few counts were recorded for this clonotype. This rearrangement joins TRBV11-2 to TRBJ1-2, with a weak D call TRBD1 (6 bases). V lost 2 bases to trimming and J lost 2 bases, with 12 bases between them. CDR1 SGHAT and CDR2 FQNNGV come from the germline V gene. The CDR3 sequence is 15 residues long. Here the CDR3 reads CASSLLAQGNYGYTF. The CDR3 nucleotides are TGTGCCAGCAGCTTACTGGCACAGGGAAACTATGGCTACACCTTC.

The chain combines TRBV4-2 with TRBJ2-7; TRBD2 matches at 11 bases. Trimming cost V 1 base and J 6 bases; bases outside gene matches: 8. The germline V gene has CDR1 LGHNA and CDR2 YNFKEQ. The CDR3 extends over 16 amino acids. This CDR3 reads CASSQVLGLAESEQYF. CDR3 DNA: TGTGCCAGCAGCCAAGTACTGGGACTAGCGGAATCCGAGCAGTACTTC.

This rearrangement joins TRBV5-5 to TRBJ2-2, with 9 bases that match TRBD2. Germline assignment: CDR1 SGHKS and CDR2 YYEKEE (reference sequence). This CDR3 is 16 amino acids long. V trimming: 5 bases; J trimming: 5 bases; junction bases outside the gene matches: 10. CDR3 protein: CASSSVGLAGTGELFF. The CDR3 region has the DNA TGTGCCAGCAGTTCTGTCGGGCTAGCGGGAACCGGGGAGCTGTTTTTT.

This chain joins TRBV2 and TRBJ2-3; TRBD2 might be the D (5 bases). V gave up 3 bases and J gave up 3 bases, with 7 bases separating them. This CDR3 is 13 amino acids long. CDR1 and CDR2 (germline): SNHLY, FYNNEI. The CDR3 nucleotides read TGTGCCAGCAGTGATGAGGGAACAGATACGCAGTATTTT. Translation gives CASSDEGTDTQYF.

The V gene is TRBV11-2, the J gene TRBJ2-1; possibly TRBD1 or TRBD2 for D (5 bases each). Germline V gives CDR1 SGHAT, CDR2 FQNNGV. Trimming took off 4 bases at V and 12 bases at J, with 16 bases between the two ends. There are 13 residues in the CDR3. CDR3 loop: CASSSGTPQSQFF. DNA for the CDR3: TGTGCCAGCAGCTCCGGGACCCCCCAATCGCAGTTCTTC. The complete variable domain, with remaining parts taken from reference TRBV11-2 and TRBJ2-1, reads EAGVAQSPRYKIIEKRQSVAFWCNPISGHATLYWYQQILGQGPKLLIQFQNNGVVDDSQLPKDRFSAERLKGVDSTLKIQPAKLEDSAVYLCASSSGTPQSQFFGPGTRLTVL.

The chain employs TRBV18 and TRBJ2-7, with D unresolved. The CDR3 is made up of 14 amino acids. Trimming left V 3 bases short and J 6 bases short, with 15 bases between. The germline V gene has CDR1 KGHSH and CDR2 LQKENI. CDR3 residues: CASSPRGVGGEQYF. CDR3 in DNA: TGTGCCAGCTCACCGCGAGGTGTGGGTGGCGAGCAGTACTTC.

This clonotype showed up just a few times. V and J are TRBV5-1 and TRBJ1-1; a possible D gene is TRBD1 (5 bases). The length of the CDR3 is 14 residues. From germline, CDR1 is SGHRS and CDR2 YFSETQ. V lost 3 bases and J 3 bases, leaving 12 bases between the germline ends. CDR3 bases: TGCGCCAGCAGCTCCTTAGGGGATGACACTGAAGCTTTCTTT. Its translation: CASSSLGDDTEAFF.

CDR3 nucleotides: TGCAGTGCCGAAAGAGATTCTGTACAGCCCCAGCATTTT. Translation gives CSAERDSVQPQHF. This chain joins TRBV20-1 and TRBJ1-5; D is unresolved. V was shortened by 6 bases and J by 7 bases, with 16 bases between the two germline ends. This CDR3 has 13 residues. The germline CDR1 and CDR2 sequences are DFQATT and SNEGSKA (reference sequence).

This clonotype has only a few counts. The V gene is TRBV5-1, the J gene TRBJ1-2; 8 bases align to TRBD1. This CDR3 has 15 amino acids. Per germline, CDR1 SGHRS and CDR2 YFSETQ. Trimming removed 0 bases from V and 8 bases from J; junction bases left unmatched: 9. CDR3 region: CASSLADQGAKGYTF. Written as DNA, the CDR3 is TGCGCCAGCAGCTTGGCCGACCAGGGGGCCAAAGGCTACACCTTC.

This chain uses TRBV20-1 with TRBJ2-5, with no clear D. Trimming removed 1 base at V and 5 bases at J, with 8 bases between. This CDR3 comprises 12 residues. Germline CDR1 DFQATT, CDR2 SNEGSKA (reference sequence). CDR3 sequence: CSARGWDETQYF. As DNA, the CDR3 is TGCAGTGCTAGAGGATGGGATGAGACCCAGTACTTC.